The 16 T cell receptor beta chains reported below all come from one sample, sequenced in a study of brain T cells in children with intractable seizures. Measured with immunoSEQ multiplex PCR; TCRdb has only the in-frame clones, and not every one. The table records about 76,000 clones, approximately 94% of them present only once. Source: peripheral blood, taken at surgery. The receptors shown here come from a boy younger than two with tuberous sclerosis and intractable seizures.

This chain uses TRBV4-1 with TRBJ2-1; perhaps D is TRBD1 or TRBD2 (5 bases each). Trimming removed 0 bases at V and 7 bases at J, with 22 bases between. CDR1 is MGHRA, CDR2 YSYEKL, per germline. This CDR3 has 18 residues. The CDR3 DNA sequence: TGCGCCAGCAGCCAAGATCCCCCAGGGACGGTTTCTCGGAATGAGCAGTTCTTC. Its protein product is CASSQDPPGTVSRNEQFF.

The gene calls are TRBV24-1 and TRBJ1-5; no clear D gene. This CDR3 region has 15 residues. Germline V lookup: CDR1 KGHDR, CDR2 SFDVKD. The V gene lost 6 bases and the J gene lost 0 bases, with 11 bases spanning the gap. CDR3 sequence: CATSSGENSNQPQHF. CDR3 nucleotide sequence: TGTGCCACCAGTTCTGGAGAGAATAGCAATCAGCCCCAGCATTTT.

The V and J genes are TRBV4-2 and TRBJ1-2; D is perhaps TRBD1 (5 bases). Between the trimmed V and J ends, which lost 0 bases and 4 bases, there was a span of 27 bases. This CDR3 contains 20 residues. In germline, CDR1 is LGHNA, CDR2 YNFKEQ. The CDR3 coding sequence is TGTGCCAGCAGCCAAGATCTCCCAGGGAGGAGGGGAGAGTTATTCTATGGCTACACCTTC. This sequence encodes CASSQDLPGRRGELFYGYTF.

CDR3 residues: CASSFRVLAGGLDTQYF. The CDR3 DNA reads as TGTGCCAGCAGCTTTCGGGTCCTAGCGGGAGGGCTGGATACGCAGTATTTT. V gene TRBV5-8 combines with J gene TRBJ2-3, with TRBD2 matching 12 bases. V lost 2 bases, J lost 6 bases, and 10 bases stayed unmatched. Germline V gene sequence: CDR1 SGHTS, CDR2 YDEGEE. This CDR3 region has 17 residues.

The chain recombines TRBV2 with TRBJ1-4; D might be TRBD1 (6 bases). CDR1 SNHLY and CDR2 FYNNEI come from the germline V gene. V was pared by 9 bases and J by 6 bases, with 14 bases between. This CDR3 contains 13 residues. CDR3: CASLLPGDEKLFF. The CDR3 nucleotides are TGTGCCAGTCTACTACCAGGGGATGAAAAACTGTTTTTT.

V is TRBV5-1 and J is TRBJ2-5, with D possibly TRBD2 on 6 matching bases. Trimming cost V 6 bases and J 5 bases, with 26 bases left between them. This CDR3 contains 17 residues. Germline CDR1 is SGHRS and CDR2 is YFSETQ. The CDR3 reads CASIAATGTQLGETQYF. The CDR3 DNA reads as TGCGCCAGCATTGCCGCAACCGGGACTCAACTCGGGGAGACCCAGTACTTC.

The chain joins TRBV5-1 to TRBJ2-5; perhaps TRBD2 as D (5 bases). Germline V gene data show CDR1 as SGHRS and CDR2 as YFSETQ. The V gene lost 0 bases and the J gene lost 1 base, with 7 bases spanning the gap. This CDR3 has 14 residues. The CDR3 is CASSLGGCQETQYF. The CDR3 coding sequence is TGCGCCAGCAGCTTGGGAGGGTGCCAAGAGACCCAGTACTTC.

The rearrangement uses TRBV30 and TRBJ1-2; 9 bases line up with TRBD1. V dropped 2 bases and J dropped 7; count of bases not matched to a gene: 5. The CDR3 extends over 13 amino acids. CDR1 is GTSNPN, CDR2 SVGIG, per germline (reference sequence). The CDR3 coding sequence is TGTGCCTGGAGTAAGGGACAGGGCCTTGGCTACACCTTC. It specifies CAWSKGQGLGYTF.

This clone was observed once. The chain couples TRBV9 to TRBJ2-1; TRBD2 agrees at 9 bases. CDR3 length: 19 residues. The germline V gene encodes CDR1 SGDLS and CDR2 YYNGEE. The junction had 17 bases not matched to a gene; V was cut back by 4 bases and J by 3 bases. CDR3 in DNA: TGTGCCAGCAGCTTACGCACTAGCGGGCCAGTCCTGTACTACAATGAGCAGTTCTTC. It is translated as CASSLRTSGPVLYYNEQFF.

The V and J genes are TRBV7-9 and TRBJ2-5; D possibly matches TRBD1 or TRBD2 (6 bases each). V lost 5 bases to trimming and J lost 5 bases, with 18 bases between them. Germline-derived CDR1 and CDR2 are SEHNR and FQNEAQ (reference sequence). The CDR3 has 15 amino acids. The CDR3 reads CASSPTQRGRETQYF. CDR3 coding DNA: TGTGCCAGCAGCCCCACGCAGAGGGGGAGGGAGACCCAGTACTTC.

This sequence joins TRBV6-5 and TRBJ1-5; maybe TRBD1 (5 bases). This CDR3 has 16 residues. The germline V and J ends were trimmed by 4 bases and 3 bases, with 16 bases remaining between them. Germline CDR1 MNHEY, CDR2 SVGAGI. CDR3 sequence (DNA): TGTGCCAGCAGTTCACGTTTAAGGGGACTCAATCAGCCCCAGCATTTT. Its protein is CASSSRLRGLNQPQHF.

J is TRBJ2-6 and V is TRBV7-9, with a tentative D call TRBD2 (6 bases). Germline CDR1 SEHNR, CDR2 FQNEAQ (reference sequence). V was clipped by 5 bases and J by 0 bases, with 8 bases between them. There are 15 residues in the CDR3. The CDR3 DNA is TGTGCCAGCAGCAACGGGGGCTCTGGGGCCAACGTCCTGACTTTC. This encodes CASSNGGSGANVLTF.

The V and J genes are TRBV18 and TRBJ1-1; TRBD1 aligns across 10 bases. With V trimmed by 1 base and J by 3 bases, 8 bases remained unmatched. CDR1 is KGHSH and CDR2 is LQKENI in the germline V gene. The CDR3 is 17 residues long. The CDR3, as DNA: TGTGCCAGCTCACCACGGGGACAGGGGTTGACGGACACTGAAGCTTTCTTT. Protein product: CASSPRGQGLTDTEAFF.

This rearrangement joins TRBV11-1 to TRBJ1-1, with a weak D call TRBD1 (6 bases). This CDR3 region has 14 residues. Germline-derived CDR1 and CDR2 are SGHAT and FQDESV (reference sequence). Trimming stripped 5 bases from V and 7 bases from J, with 17 bases between. CDR3 coding DNA: TGTGCCAGCAGCCCAGAGAGGGGGGGTGGTGAAGCTTTCTTT. Amino acid sequence: CASSPERGGGEAFF.

The V gene is TRBV24-1, the J gene TRBJ2-1; 11 nucleotides align to TRBD1. CDR3 length: 17 amino acids. Germline CDR1 reads KGHDR; CDR2 reads SFDVKD. Trimming at V came to 2 bases and at J to 3 bases, leaving 5 bases not matched to a gene. For the CDR3, the DNA is TGTGCCACCAGTGATTCCGGGACAGGGGGATACTACAATGAGCAGTTCTTC. Translated: CATSDSGTGGYYNEQFF.

There are a few counts of this clone. V and J are TRBV4-2 and TRBJ2-2, with 9 bases that match TRBD1. After removal of 4 bases from V and 4 bases from J, the junction contained 4 bases not matched to a gene. The CDR3 consists of 15 residues. Looked up from germline, CDR1 is LGHNA and CDR2 is YNFKEQ. The CDR3 DNA reads as TGTGCCAGCAGCCCCCGGACAGGGGTCACCGGGGAGCTGTTTTTT. This gives the protein CASSPRTGVTGELFF.